These 18 T cell receptor beta chains share one sample of origin, sequenced in a study of identifying expanded T cells in peripheral blood. Clones were read by immunoSEQ multiplex PCR, and TCRdb kept only the in-frame ones, dropping some. Of approximately 85,000 clones in the sample, 88% were seen once. Sequenced: blood. These receptors were obtained from a person aged 18 to 69 in good health.

This chain joins TRBV19 and TRBJ2-7, with D hard to call. Trimming removed 3 bases at V and 2 bases at J, with 5 bases between. Germline V gene lookup returns CDR1 LNHDA and CDR2 SQIVND (reference sequence). There are 12 residues in the CDR3. The CDR3: CASSMGTYEQYF. CDR3 DNA sequence: TGTGCCAGTAGTATGGGCACCTACGAGCAGTACTTC.

The V gene is TRBV19, the J gene TRBJ2-5, with 7 bases that match TRBD2. V was clipped by 3 bases and J by 7 bases; unmatched bases: 5. The CDR3 covers 13 residues. The germline V gene has CDR1 LNHDA and CDR2 SQIVND (reference sequence). The CDR3 coding sequence is TGTGCCAGTAGTATCTCCGGGGGGATGACCCAGTACTTC. Translation gives CASSISGGMTQYF.

V and J are TRBV18 and TRBJ2-4; 8 bases map to TRBD2. The J segment lost 5 bases and the V segment lost 0 bases, leaving 3 bases of the junction unmatched. This CDR3 has 15 residues. Germline V lookup: CDR1 KGHSH, CDR2 LQKENI. CDR3 sequence: CASSPPVGGENIQYF. The DNA for the CDR3 is TGTGCCAGCTCACCACCGGTCGGGGGGGAAAACATTCAGTACTTC.

The chain recombines TRBV6-5 with TRBJ2-1; 7 bases agree with TRBD2. J lost 0 bases, V lost 0 bases, and 2 bases had no gene match. The CDR3 covers 16 residues. Germline CDR1 is MNHEY and CDR2 is SVGAGI. The CDR3 DNA reads TGTGCCAGCAGTTACTCCCCGGGGGGCTCCTACAATGAGCAGTTCTTC. Its translation is CASSYSPGGSYNEQFF.

The chain is built from TRBV10-3 and TRBJ1-1; 8 nucleotides match TRBD1. This CDR3 contains 15 residues. Germline values: CDR1 ENHRY, CDR2 SYGVKD. With V trimmed by 4 bases and J by 1 base, 5 bases remained unmatched. CDR3 protein: CAISGTGFENTEAFF. CDR3 DNA: TGTGCCATCAGTGGGACAGGGTTTGAGAACACTGAAGCTTTCTTT.

This chain joins TRBV7-9 and TRBJ2-7; perhaps TRBD1 as D (6 bases). Deletions cut 5 bases from V and 0 bases from J, with 14 bases between. Germline CDR1 is SEHNR and CDR2 is FQNEAQ (reference sequence). The CDR3 extends over 15 amino acids. The DNA for the CDR3 is TGTGCCAGCAGCCCCTGGACAGCCCTCTCCTACGAGCAGTACTTC. Its protein product is CASSPWTALSYEQYF.

This chain uses TRBV9 with TRBJ2-1, with TRBD1 as a possible D gene (6 bases). The CDR3 has 16 residues. V was shortened by 0 bases and J by 5 bases, with 15 bases between the two germline ends. Germline assignment: CDR1 SGDLS and CDR2 YYNGEE. CDR3 sequence reads: CASSVAQGLAHNEQFF. Here the CDR3 DNA reads TGTGCCAGCAGCGTAGCGCAGGGGCTGGCCCACAATGAGCAGTTCTTC.

J is TRBJ2-3 and V is TRBV7-2; a possible D gene is TRBD1 (6 bases). Trimming cost V 2 bases and J 6 bases, with 15 bases left between them. This CDR3 spans 15 amino acids. Germline V gene sequence: CDR1 SGHTA, CDR2 FQGNSA. CDR3 loop: CASSLTAGAGDTQYF. DNA for the CDR3: TGTGCCAGCAGCTTAACGGCAGGGGCGGGCGATACGCAGTATTTT. Using reference TRBV7-2 and TRBJ2-3 for the parts outside the CDR3, the full variable domain is GAGVSQSPSNKVTEKGKDVELRCDPISGHTALYWYRQSLGQGLEFLIYFQGNSAPDKSGLPSDRFSAERTGGSVSTLTIQRTQQEDSAVYLCASSLTAGAGDTQYFGPGTRLTVL.

This chain uses TRBV4-1 with TRBJ2-7; 8 bases are a match to TRBD1. V lost 2 bases to trimming and J lost 4 bases; unmatched junction nucleotides: 19. The length of the CDR3 is 19 residues. CDR1 and CDR2 (germline): MGHRA, YSYEKL. The DNA of the CDR3 is TGCGCCAGCAGCCAACTAGGGGGCAGGGGGCCTCAAACGCCATACGAGCAGTACTTC. It codes for CASSQLGGRGPQTPYEQYF.

V and J are TRBV28 and TRBJ2-5; D not certain. This CDR3 contains 14 residues. Deletions cut 2 bases from V and 7 bases from J, with 14 bases between. CDR1 MDHEN and CDR2 SYDVKM come from the germline V gene. The CDR3 nucleotides are TGTGCCAGCAGTTTAATTCTGCCGCGAGGGACCCAGTACTTC. It is translated as CASSLILPRGTQYF.

This sequence joins TRBV21-1 and TRBJ2-3; the table calls TRBD2, which could not be checked here. TRBV21-1 corresponds to a pseudogene. The CDR3 contains 15 residues. The CDR3 DNA is TGTGCCAGCAGCGACGGACTAGGGGGCACAGATACGCAGTATTTT. Its protein product is CASSDGLGGTDTQYF.

This clone was seen only a few times. The CDR3 nucleotides read TGTGCCAGCAGCTTAGTGGGGTTTGGGTCACCCCTCCACTTT. Amino acid sequence: CASSLVGFGSPLHF. The chain has TRBV7-9 and TRBJ1-6; D gene ambiguous. CDR1 SEHNR and CDR2 FQNEAQ come from the germline V gene (reference sequence). V was clipped by 1 base and J by 10 bases, with 11 bases between them. The CDR3 has 14 amino acids.

This chain joins TRBV29-1 and TRBJ1-1, with TRBD1 matching over 7 bases. The CDR3 consists of 13 residues. V shed 6 bases, J shed 4 bases, and the junction held 8 bases outside the gene matches. CDR1 and CDR2 (germline): SQVTM, ANQGSEA. The CDR3 coding sequence is TGCAGCGTCTCAGGGGGGTCGAGCACTGAAGCTTTCTTT. It codes for CSVSGGSSTEAFF.

The chain recombines TRBV4-2 with TRBJ1-4; no reliable D call. Deletions cut 4 bases from V and 4 bases from J, with 4 bases between. This CDR3 is built from 12 residues. Germline-derived CDR1 and CDR2 are LGHNA and YNFKEQ. Here the CDR3 DNA reads TGTGCCAGCAGCCCGTATAATGAAAAACTGTTTTTT. It specifies CASSPYNEKLFF.

The chain has TRBV19 and TRBJ2-1; D is unresolved. Trimming removed 5 bases from V and 6 bases from J, with 8 bases in between. The CDR3 sequence is 12 residues long. Germline-derived CDR1 and CDR2 are LNHDA and SQIVND (reference sequence). CDR3 bases: TGTGCCAGTAGTCTGTGGGGCAATGAGCAGTTCTTC. As protein: CASSLWGNEQFF.

V usage is TRBV10-2 and J usage is TRBJ1-2; no clear D. Trimming shortened V by 6 bases and J by 6 bases, and 14 bases separated the two germline ends. The CDR3 is 13 amino acids. Per the germline V gene, CDR1 is WSHSY and CDR2 is SAAADI. CDR3 coding DNA: TGCGCCAGCAGGCTGGGTCCCGGGGATGGCTACACCTTC. Amino acids: CASRLGPGDGYTF.

This chain uses TRBV27 with TRBJ1-5, with 12 positions matching TRBD1. Per germline, CDR1 MNHEY and CDR2 SMNVEV (reference sequence). The CDR3 runs to 14 residues. J was trimmed by 6 bases and V by 8 bases; bases with no gene match: 5. DNA for the CDR3: TGTGCCAGCTCAGGGACAGGGGGCGGTCAGCCCCAGCATTTT. This gives the protein CASSGTGGGQPQHF.

The V call is TRBV5-5, the J call TRBJ2-1; no clear D. V lost 2 bases, J lost 3 bases, and 3 bases lay in between. This CDR3 has 12 amino acids. Germline V gene lookup returns CDR1 SGHKS and CDR2 YYEKEE (reference sequence). CDR3 in DNA: TGTGCCAGCAGCTTTGACTACAATGAGCAGTTCTTC. It specifies CASSFDYNEQFF. The whole variable domain, remainder taken from reference TRBV5-5 and TRBJ2-1, is DAGVTQSPTHLIKTRGQQVTLRCSPISGHKSVSWYQQVLGQGPQFIFQYYEKEERGRGNFPDRFSARQFPNYSSELNVNALLLGDSALYLCASSFDYNEQFFGPGTRLTVL.